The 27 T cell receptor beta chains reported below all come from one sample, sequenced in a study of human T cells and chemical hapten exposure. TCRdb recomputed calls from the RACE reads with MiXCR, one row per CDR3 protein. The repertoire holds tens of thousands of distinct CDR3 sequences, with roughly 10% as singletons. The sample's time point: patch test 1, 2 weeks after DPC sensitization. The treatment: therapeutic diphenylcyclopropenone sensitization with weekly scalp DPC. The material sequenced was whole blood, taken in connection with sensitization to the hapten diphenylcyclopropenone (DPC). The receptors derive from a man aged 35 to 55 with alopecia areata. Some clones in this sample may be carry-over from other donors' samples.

This CDR3 is CASSLLPGAGTDTQYF. DNA of the CDR3: TGTGCCAGCAGCTTACTCCCGGGAGCTGGGACAGATACGCAGTATTTT. This chain links TRBV7-3 with TRBJ2-3, with TRBD2 as a possible D gene (6 bases). Germline-derived CDR1 and CDR2 are SGHTA and FQGTGA. This CDR3 spans 16 amino acids. V was trimmed by 2 bases and J by 3 bases, leaving 15 bases between them.

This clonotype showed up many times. The CDR3 here is CATIRRRMNTEAFF. CDR3 sequence (DNA): TGTGCCACCATTCGACGGCGGATGAACACTGAAGCTTTCTTT. The gene calls are TRBV24-1 and TRBJ1-1; no clear D gene. The CDR3 spans 14 residues. Germline V gene sequence: CDR1 KGHDR, CDR2 SFDVKD. The V and J ends lost 8 bases and 0 bases respectively, with 12 bases between them.

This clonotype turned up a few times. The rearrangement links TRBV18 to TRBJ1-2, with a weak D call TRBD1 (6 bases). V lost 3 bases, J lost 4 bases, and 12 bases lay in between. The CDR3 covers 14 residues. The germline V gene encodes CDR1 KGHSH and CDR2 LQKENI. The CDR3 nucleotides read TGTGCCAGCTCACCCCAGGACAGAGGCTATGGCTACACCTTC. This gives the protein CASSPQDRGYGYTF.

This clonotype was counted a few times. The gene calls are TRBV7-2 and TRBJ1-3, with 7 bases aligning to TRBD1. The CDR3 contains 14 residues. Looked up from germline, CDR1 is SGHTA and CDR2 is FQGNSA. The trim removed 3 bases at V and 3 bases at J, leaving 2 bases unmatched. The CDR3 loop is CASSLTGNGNTIYF. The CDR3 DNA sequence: TGTGCCAGCAGCTTGACAGGGAATGGAAACACCATATATTTT.

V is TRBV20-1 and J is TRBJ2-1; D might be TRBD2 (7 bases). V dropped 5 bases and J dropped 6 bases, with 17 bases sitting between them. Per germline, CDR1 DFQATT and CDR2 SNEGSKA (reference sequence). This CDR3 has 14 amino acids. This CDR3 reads CSAHGGGSGNEQFF. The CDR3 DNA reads TGCAGTGCTCATGGGGGCGGGAGTGGCAATGAGCAGTTCTTC.

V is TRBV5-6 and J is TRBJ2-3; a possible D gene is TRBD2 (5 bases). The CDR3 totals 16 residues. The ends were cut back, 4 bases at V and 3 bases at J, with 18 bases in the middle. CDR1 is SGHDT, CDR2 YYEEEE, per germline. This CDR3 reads CASSLTGGQRTDTQYF. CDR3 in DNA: TGTGCCAGCAGCCTGACCGGAGGCCAACGGACAGATACGCAGTATTTT.

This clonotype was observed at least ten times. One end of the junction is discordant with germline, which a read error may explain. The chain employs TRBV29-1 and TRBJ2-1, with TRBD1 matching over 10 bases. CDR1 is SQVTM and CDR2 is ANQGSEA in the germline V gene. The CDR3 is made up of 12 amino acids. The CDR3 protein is CSVVEGGQGGIF. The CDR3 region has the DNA TGCAGCGTTGTGGAAGGAGGACAGGGGGGAATCTTC.

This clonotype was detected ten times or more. The CDR3 reads CASSFARGRRGGSGNTIYF. CDR3 coding DNA: TGTGCCAGCAGCTTTGCCCGGGGGAGGAGGGGTGGGTCTGGAAACACCATATATTTT. The chain employs TRBV7-2 and TRBJ1-3; D perhaps matches TRBD1 (5 bases). Per the germline V gene, CDR1 is SGHTA and CDR2 is FQGNSA. CDR3 size: 19 residues. V dropped 3 bases and J dropped 1 base, with 22 bases sitting between them.

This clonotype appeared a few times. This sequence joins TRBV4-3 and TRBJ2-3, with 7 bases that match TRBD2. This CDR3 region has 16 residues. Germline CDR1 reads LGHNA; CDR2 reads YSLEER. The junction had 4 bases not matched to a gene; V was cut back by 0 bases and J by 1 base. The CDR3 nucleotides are TGCGCCAGCAGCCAAGATTTTACTAGCGGCACAGATACGCAGTATTTT. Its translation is CASSQDFTSGTDTQYF.

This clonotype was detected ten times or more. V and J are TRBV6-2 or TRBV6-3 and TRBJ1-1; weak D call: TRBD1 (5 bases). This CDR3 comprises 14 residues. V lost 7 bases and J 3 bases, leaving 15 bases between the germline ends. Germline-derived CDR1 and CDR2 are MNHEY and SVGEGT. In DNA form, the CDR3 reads TGTGCCAGCACTCCCTTATCCAGGGACACTGAAGCTTTCTTT. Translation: CASTPLSRDTEAFF.

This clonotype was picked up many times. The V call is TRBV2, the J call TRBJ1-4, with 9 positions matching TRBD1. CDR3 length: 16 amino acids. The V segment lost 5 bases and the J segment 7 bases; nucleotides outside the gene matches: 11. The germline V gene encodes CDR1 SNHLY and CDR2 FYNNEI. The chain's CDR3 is CASSFSIGTGTEKLFF. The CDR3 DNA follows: TGTGCCAGCAGTTTCTCGATCGGGACAGGGACTGAAAAACTGTTTTTT. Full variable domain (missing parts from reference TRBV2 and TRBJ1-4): EPEVTQTPSHQVTQMGQEVILRCVPISNHLYFYWYRQILGQKVEFLVSFYNNEISEKSEIFDDQFSVERPDGSNFTLKIRSTKLEDSAMYFCASSFSIGTGTEKLFFGSGTQLSVL.

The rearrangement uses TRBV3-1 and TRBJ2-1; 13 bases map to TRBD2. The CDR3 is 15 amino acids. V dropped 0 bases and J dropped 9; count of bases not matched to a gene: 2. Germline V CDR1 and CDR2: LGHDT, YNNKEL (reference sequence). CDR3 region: CASSQDGTSGVEQFF. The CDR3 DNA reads TGTGCCAGCAGCCAAGATGGGACTAGCGGGGTTGAGCAGTTCTTC.

CDR3 amino acids: CASSTNARDEQYF. DNA for the CDR3: TGTGCCAGCAGTACGAACGCGCGGGACGAGCAGTACTTC. The V gene is TRBV7-3, the J gene TRBJ2-7; D might be TRBD2 (5 bases). CDR3 length: 13 residues. V was cut by 6 bases and J by 5 bases, with 14 bases left in between. CDR1 and CDR2 (germline): SGHTA, FQGTGA. The full variable domain, in which reference TRBV7-3 and TRBJ2-7 provide the parts outside the CDR3, is GAGVSQTPSNKVTEKGKYVELRCDPISGHTALYWYRQSLGQGPEFLIYFQGTGAADDSGLPNDRFFAVRPEGSVSTLKIQRTERGDSAVYLCASSTNARDEQYFGPGTRLTVT.

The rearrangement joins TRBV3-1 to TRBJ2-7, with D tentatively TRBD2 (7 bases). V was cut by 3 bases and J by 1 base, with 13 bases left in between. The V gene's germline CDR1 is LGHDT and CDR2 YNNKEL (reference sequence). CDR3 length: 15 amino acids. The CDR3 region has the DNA TGTGCCAGCAGCCACGGGGGGCTCCCGTCCTACGAGCAGTACTTC. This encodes CASSHGGLPSYEQYF.

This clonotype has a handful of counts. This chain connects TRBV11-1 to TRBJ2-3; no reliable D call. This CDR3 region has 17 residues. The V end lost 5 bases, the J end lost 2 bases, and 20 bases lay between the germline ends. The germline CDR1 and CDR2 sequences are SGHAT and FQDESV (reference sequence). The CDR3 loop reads CASSQTRKFLTTDTQYF. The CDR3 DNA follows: TGTGCCAGCAGCCAGACTCGAAAATTCCTTACCACAGATACGCAGTATTTT.

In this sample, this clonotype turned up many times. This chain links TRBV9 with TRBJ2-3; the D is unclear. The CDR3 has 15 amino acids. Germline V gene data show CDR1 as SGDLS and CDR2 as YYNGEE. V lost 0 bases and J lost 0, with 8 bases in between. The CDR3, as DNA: TGTGCCAGCAGCGTAGGGGTCGCTAGCACAGATACGCAGTATTTT. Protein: CASSVGVASTDTQYF.

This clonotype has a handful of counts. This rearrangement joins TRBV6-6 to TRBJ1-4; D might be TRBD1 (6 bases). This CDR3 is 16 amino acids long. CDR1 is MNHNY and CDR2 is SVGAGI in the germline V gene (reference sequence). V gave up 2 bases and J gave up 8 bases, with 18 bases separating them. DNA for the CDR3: TGTGCCAGCAGTTACCTGGTATGGGGACACGAGGAAAAACTGTTTTTT. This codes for CASSYLVWGHEEKLFF.

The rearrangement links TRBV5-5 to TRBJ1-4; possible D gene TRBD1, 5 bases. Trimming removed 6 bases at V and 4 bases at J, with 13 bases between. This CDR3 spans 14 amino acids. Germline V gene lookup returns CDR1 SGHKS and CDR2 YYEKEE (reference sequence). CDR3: CASTMDNRNEKLFF. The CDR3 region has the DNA TGTGCCAGCACTATGGACAACCGTAATGAAAAACTGTTTTTT.

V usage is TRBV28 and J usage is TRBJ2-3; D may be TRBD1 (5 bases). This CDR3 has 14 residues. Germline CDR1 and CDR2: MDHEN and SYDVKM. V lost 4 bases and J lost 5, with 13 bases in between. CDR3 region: CASSYNQQGDTQYF. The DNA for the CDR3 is TGTGCCAGCAGTTATAATCAGCAGGGAGATACGCAGTATTTT. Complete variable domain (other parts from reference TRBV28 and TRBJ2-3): DVKVTQSSRYLVKRTGEKVFLECVQDMDHENMFWYRQDPGLGLRLIYFSYDVKMKEKGDIPEGYSVSREKKERFSLILESASTNQTSMYLCASSYNQQGDTQYFGPGTRLTVL.

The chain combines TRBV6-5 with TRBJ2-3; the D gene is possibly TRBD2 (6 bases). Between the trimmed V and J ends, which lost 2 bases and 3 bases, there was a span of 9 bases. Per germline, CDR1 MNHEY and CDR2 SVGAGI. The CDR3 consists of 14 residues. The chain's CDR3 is CASSYRGRTDTQYF. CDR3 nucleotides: TGTGCCAGCAGTTACCGGGGGAGAACAGATACGCAGTATTTT.

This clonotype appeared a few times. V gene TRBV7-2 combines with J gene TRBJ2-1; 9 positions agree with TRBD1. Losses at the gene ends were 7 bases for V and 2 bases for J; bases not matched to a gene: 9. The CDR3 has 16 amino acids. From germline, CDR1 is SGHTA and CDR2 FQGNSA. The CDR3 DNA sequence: TGTGCCAGCAATCTAAGACAGGGGGGCCCCTACAATGAGCAGTTCTTC. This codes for CASNLRQGGPYNEQFF.

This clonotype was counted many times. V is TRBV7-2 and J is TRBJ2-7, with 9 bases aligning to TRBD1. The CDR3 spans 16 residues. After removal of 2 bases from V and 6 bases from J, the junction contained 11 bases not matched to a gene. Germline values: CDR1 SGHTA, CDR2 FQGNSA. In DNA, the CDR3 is TGTGCCAGCAGCTTATTTGAGACAGGGGGTGGGGGCGAGCAGTACGTC. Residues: CASSLFETGGGGEQYV.

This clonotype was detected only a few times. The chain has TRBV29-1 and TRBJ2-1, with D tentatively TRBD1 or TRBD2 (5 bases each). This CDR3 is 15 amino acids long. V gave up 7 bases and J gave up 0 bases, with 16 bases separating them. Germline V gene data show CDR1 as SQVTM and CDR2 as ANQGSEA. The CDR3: CSGRDRVSSYNEQFF. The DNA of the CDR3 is TGCAGCGGCCGGGACCGAGTAAGCTCCTACAATGAGCAGTTCTTC.

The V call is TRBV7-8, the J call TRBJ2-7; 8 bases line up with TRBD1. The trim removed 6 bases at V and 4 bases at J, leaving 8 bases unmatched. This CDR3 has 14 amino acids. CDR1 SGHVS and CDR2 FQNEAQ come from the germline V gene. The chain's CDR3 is CASRKDRGGYEQYF. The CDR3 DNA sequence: TGTGCCAGCAGGAAAGACAGGGGAGGATACGAGCAGTACTTC.

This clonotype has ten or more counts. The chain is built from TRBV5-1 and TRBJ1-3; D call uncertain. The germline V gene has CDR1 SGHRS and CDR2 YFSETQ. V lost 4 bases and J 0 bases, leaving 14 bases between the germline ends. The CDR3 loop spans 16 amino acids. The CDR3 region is CASSRGTVSSGNTIYF. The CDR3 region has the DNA TGCGCCAGCAGCCGCGGAACAGTCAGCTCTGGAAACACCATATATTTT.

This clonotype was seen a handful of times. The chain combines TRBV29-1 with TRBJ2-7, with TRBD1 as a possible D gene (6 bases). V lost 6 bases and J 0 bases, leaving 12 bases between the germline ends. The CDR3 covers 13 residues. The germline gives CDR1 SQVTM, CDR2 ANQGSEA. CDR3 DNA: TGCAGCGTCAAGGGGGTACTCTCCTACGAGCAGTACTTC. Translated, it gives CSVKGVLSYEQYF.

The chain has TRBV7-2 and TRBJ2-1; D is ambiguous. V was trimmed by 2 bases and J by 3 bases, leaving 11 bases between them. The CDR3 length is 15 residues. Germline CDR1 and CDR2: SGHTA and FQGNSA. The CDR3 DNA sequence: TGTGCCAGCAGCTTATTAGCTGATTTCTACAATGAGCAGTTCTTC. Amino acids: CASSLLADFYNEQFF.